The rows below give T cell receptor beta chains drawn from one sample of a study of cytomegalovirus exposure and HLA in healthy donors. TCRdb's copy holds only in-frame clones and misses some; the assay was immunoSEQ multiplex PCR. The sample includes over 100,000 clones, 70% of them seen just once. The sample was PBMCs. Receptors were obtained from a man younger than 40 in good health and CMV-seropositive. Both conserved end residues are part of each CDR3. A D gene is named only where the DNA matches it firmly. Part of the rows lack a size; the others show once, few, many or a class for expanded clones.

d_call,clone_size,j_call,v_call,cdr3_nt,cdr3_aa
NA,NA,TRBJ1-2,TRBV7-9,TGTGCCAGCAGCTTAGGCAGGGGTGGGAATGGCTACACCTTC,CASSLGRGGNGYTF
NA,NA,TRBJ1-2,TRBV7-2,TGTGCCAGCAGCTCAATCGACAGGCCCTATGGCTACACCTTC,CASSSIDRPYGYTF
TRBD1,once,TRBJ1-2,TRBV28,TGTGCCAGCAGTACAGGGGGCGCCAACTATGGCTACACCTTC,CASSTGGANYGYTF
NA,few,TRBJ1-2,TRBV29-1,TGCAGCGTCGACAGCTATGGCTACACCTTC,CSVDSYGYTF
NA,once,TRBJ1-5,TRBV29-1,TGCAGCGTTGATTTAACGGGGAATCAGCCCCAGCATTTT,CSVDLTGNQPQHF
NA,NA,TRBJ2-7,TRBV5-6,TGTGCCAGCAGCGCCAGCTCCTACGAGCAGTACTTC,CASSASSYEQYF
TRBD2,few,TRBJ2-1,TRBV29-1,TGCAGCGTTGAAAAGGGACTAGCGTTTTCCTACAATGAGCAGTTCTTC,CSVEKGLAFSYNEQFF
TRBD1,NA,TRBJ1-6,TRBV6-1,TGTGCCGGACGGGACAGGTATAATTCACCCCTCCACTTT,CAGRDRYNSPLHF
TRBD2,NA,TRBJ2-2,TRBV11-3,TGTGCCAGCAGCTTATCGGCGGGAGCGAACACCGGGGAGCTGTTTTTT,CASSLSAGANTGELFF
NA,NA,TRBJ1-6,TRBV5-6,TGTGCCAGCAGCTTGTGGGAGAGCTCCTATAATTCACCCCTCCACTTT,CASSLWESSYNSPLHF
NA,few,TRBJ1-1,TRBV5-1,TGCGCCAGCAGCTTGAGGCAGAGAACGGGGTTGAACACTGAAGCTTTCTTT,CASSLRQRTGLNTEAFF
NA,NA,TRBJ2-5,TRBV27,TGTGCCAGCAGTTCCCTGAAGGGATTTAGACAGGAGAAAGAGACCCAGTACTTC,CASSSLKGFRQEKETQYF
TRBD2,NA,TRBJ2-3,TRBV27,TGTGCCAGCAGTAGGTTCGGCGGGGGAATTACAGATACGCAGTATTTT,CASSRFGGGITDTQYF
TRBD2,NA,TRBJ2-2,TRBV7-2,TGTGCCAGCAGCTTATTTGCGGGGGCGAACACCGGGGAGCTGTTTTTT,CASSLFAGANTGELFF
NA,NA,TRBJ1-1,TRBV9,TGTGCCAGCAGCTCCTCTCAGGGATACACTGAAGCTTTCTTT,CASSSSQGYTEAFF
NA,NA,TRBJ2-7,TRBV7-3,TGTGCCAGCAGCCTACAGGGTGGCTACGAGCAGTACTTC,CASSLQGGYEQYF
NA,NA,TRBJ2-3,TRBV11-2,TGTGCCAGCAGCTTTACGAGGACAGTTACAGATACGCAGTATTTT,CASSFTRTVTDTQYF
NA,NA,TRBJ1-2,TRBV28,TGTGCCAGCAGCATTAGACAGGCCTATGGCTACACCTTC,CASSIRQAYGYTF
NA,NA,TRBJ2-7,TRBV4-1,TGCGCCAGCAGCCAAGTTGTGGAGAGCACCTACGAGCAGTACTTC,CASSQVVESTYEQYF
TRBD1,few,TRBJ2-7,TRBV5-1,TGCGCCAGCAGCTTGCAGGGACAGGGGTACGAGCAGTACTTC,CASSLQGQGYEQYF
NA,once,TRBJ2-2,TRBV7-2,TGTGCCAGCAGCTTAGACCCCCTAGCGAGCGGGGAGCTGTTTTTT,CASSLDPLASGELFF